This T cell receptor beta chain derives from a study of T cells in Graves' hyperthyroidism and ophthalmopathy. Study conclusions and caveats: The model foresaw ophthalmopathy a median around 6 months prior to onset.

Germline CDR1 SGHDT, CDR2 YYEEEE. This CDR3 is built from 15 residues. V trimming: 0 bases; J trimming: 5 bases; junction bases outside the gene matches: 3. Researchers amplified the TCR beta CDR3 regions from RNA transcripts. When the TCR CDR3 underwent first-round RT-PCR, the HTBI primer set was used. One entry per CDR3 protein, called by TCRdb with MiXCR from the multiplex PCR reads. The sample comprises about 290,000 distinct CDR3 sequences, around 15% of which are singletons, and roughly 53% rests with the top ten. This clonotype showed up many times. The antigen remains unidentified. Clinicians diagnosed patients from clinical symptoms, serum thyroxine and TRAb, thyroid ultrasound and orbital computed tomography.

This TCR derives from a woman aged 60 to 75 with Graves' ophthalmopathy. Specimen: blood. V and J are TRBV5-6 and TRBJ2-3; 10 bases match TRBD1. The DNA of the CDR3 is TGTGCCAGCAGCTTGGGGGGACAGGGGATAGATACGCAGTATTTT. Translated: CASSLGGQGIDTQYF.